Listed here is a single TCR beta chain. CDR3 length: 15 amino acids. Germline V gene lookup returns CDR1 SGDLS and CDR2 YYNGEE. J was trimmed by 10 bases and V by 3 bases; bases with no gene match: 9. Some clones are missing from TCRdb's copy, which holds only in-frame ones; the method was immunoSEQ multiplex PCR. The sample lists approximately 490,000 clones; about nine tenths were seen once. The data derive from a study of blood T cell repertoires in COVID-19. Sequenced sample: PBMCs or T cells enriched from blood (not recorded which). This chain joins TRBV9 and TRBJ1-6, with 8 bases lining up with TRBD1. This clonotype was obtained from a woman aged 18-35 years who had recovered from COVID-19. This CDR3 reads CASSALLQGESPLHF. The CDR3 DNA reads TGTGCCAGCAGCGCCCTCCTACAGGGGGAATCACCCCTCCACTTT.